Listed here is a single TCR beta chain. The antigen is not known. Using its own MiXCR run on the 5' RACE reads, TCRdb lists one record per CDR3 protein. The sample holds 70,000 or so distinct CDR3 sequences, more than 5.5% seen once. This sample was included in a study of T cells after yellow fever vaccination. Notes on the study in general: Bulk-population clonotypes that are abundant could appear as contaminants in FACS-sorted repertoires. By day 5 rather than day 15, the secondary response had peaked, though it was weaker.

V lost 5 bases, J lost 2 bases, and 8 bases lay in between. The germline V gene encodes CDR1 SEHNR and CDR2 FQNEAQ (reference sequence). CDR3 length: 13 residues. The J gene is TRBJ2-3, the V gene TRBV7-9; the D is unclear. The TCR sequence derives from a young man who received the YFV17D yellow fever vaccine. Sequencing was performed on CD8+ T cells sorted from PBMCs, taken less than 11 days after the first yellow fever vaccination. In nucleotides, the CDR3 is TGTGCCAGCAGCCACCGGAACACAGATACGCAGTATTTT. As protein: CASSHRNTDTQYF.